This T cell receptor (beta chain) came from a study of neurological immune-mediated disorders (dated by TCRdb to 2018 to 2020). Concerning the study at large: Peripheral blood TCR-beta repertoires from HTLV-I-associated myelopathy (HAM/TSP) patients, multiple sclerosis patients and healthy controls were compared by UMI-based sequencing. Alongside PBMC samples, the set of around 99 TCR-beta libraries contained longitudinal samples, technical triplicates, and paired CD4+ and CD8+ T-cell subsets that had been sorted. Longitudinal HAM/TSP and healthy donors were sampled at 3 time-points each (about 3-45 month intervals). The cohort included some 66 subjects: roughly 15 with HAM/TSP, some 34 with multiple sclerosis, and around 20 healthy controls.

To synthesize cDNA, template-switch 5'RACE was performed with a primer carrying a 10-nucleotide random unique molecular identifier so that each TCR transcript was tagged. Every sequencing run covered 15-18 subjects and yielded more than 180 million TCR-beta sequences. The RNeasy kit was used for extraction of total RNA. TCR-beta VDJ regions were amplified with primers for the TCR constant region and the 5'RACE anchor, using the KAPA Real-time Library Amplification kit. A first PCR added sample indexes and Illumina adaptors, and a second PCR then raised library yield. After Ampure bead purification, the roughly 650 bp TCR product was size-selected on a 2% E-gel SizeSelection system. Library quality was checked on a Bioanalyzer, concentration was measured with Qubit, and libraries were quantified with the Kapa Library Quantification kit before pooling. Libraries were sequenced paired-end 2 x 150 bp on an Illumina HiSeq 2500. To increase sequence diversity, about 24-32% phiX was spiked into each library pool. The study's own analysis went as follows. Quality-filtered reads were processed with the UMI-based MiGEC pipeline, and over 80% of raw TCR sequences were removed by the MiGEC pipeline during error correction. IMGT germline references were used for alignment of VDJ genes, and clonotypes were defined by a unique CDR3 amino acid sequence together with V-J genes. Clonal expansion, Shannon diversity and CDR3 relatedness (CalcPairwiseDistances, ClusterSamples) were evaluated with VDJtools, and phylogenetic trees were built with CLCbio workbench. A clone was classed as expanded if it had 8 or more unique UMIs, a cutoff based on coefficient-of-variation modelling across technical triplicates. TCRdb ran its own pipeline on the public reads, namely fastp trimming at Q25 and MiXCR clone calling, and kept in-frame beta chains. Identical CDR3 proteins give one entry, which carries the most common genes and DNA. The authors' filters were not applied to this entry. This sample gives some 60,000 distinct CDR3 sequences in total; nearly 10% of them show up just once. Of the sample, under 15% is held by the ten largest clones.

The label giving this sample's time point can be read as: longitudinal time-point 2. Blood bank volunteers in Maryland, USA served as the healthy controls. For the unsorted PBMC libraries, 2 million PBMCs were stored in RNAlater at -80 degrees C until RNA extraction and were used to generate the libraries. Peripheral blood was subjected to Ficoll-Hypaque density gradient centrifugation to isolate PBMCs, which were then cryopreserved in liquid nitrogen. This clonotype was observed at least ten times. Its recognized antigen is unknown. One base away there is no much larger clone; base qualities are not given. Findings and caveats that apply to the study as a whole: TCR clonal expansion was greatest in HAM/TSP patients and smallest in MS patients, who ranked below even healthy controls. Across subjects, expanded clones never shared an identical CDR3 amino acid sequence, which suggests that the TCR-beta repertoires in every group were private.

The sequencing sample was made of PBMCs. The sequence derives from a man aged 25 to 40 in good health.

The CDR3 region reads CASSLRPTGASSYEQYF. The sequenced DNA: TGTGCCAGCAGCTTACGTCCGACAGGCGCTTCCTCCTACGAGCAGTACTTC. Here the chain combines TRBV7-2 and TRBJ2-7; TRBD1 is a possible D gene, resting on 6 matching bases. Reading from cysteine to phenylalanine, the CDR3 counts 17 amino acids. Only the CDR3 part of the read is kept: 51 bases, read in frame from the first base. The germline ends are 17 bases apart after V is trimmed by 2 bases and J by 0 bases. CDR1 and CDR2 (SGHTA, FQGNSA) derive from the germline V gene.